The following is a TCR beta chain sequence with its context. This entry is derived from a study of blood T cell repertoires in COVID-19. The table came from immunoSEQ multiplex PCR; TCRdb's copy has only in-frame clones and leaves some out. The profile shows more than 150,000 clones, roughly 84% of them singletons. V lost 4 bases and J lost 4, with 14 bases in between. CDR1 and CDR2 (germline): SGHAT, FQNNGV. The CDR3 has 15 residues. The sequence came from a woman aged 45-60 years who had recovered from COVID-19. This chain joins TRBV11-2 and TRBJ1-5; tentatively, D is TRBD1 (5 bases). Sequencing was performed on PBMCs or T cells enriched from blood (not recorded which). The CDR3 sequence: CASSSGAGGNQPQHF. In DNA, the CDR3 is TGTGCCAGCAGCTCCGGGGCCGGGGGAAATCAGCCCCAGCATTTT.